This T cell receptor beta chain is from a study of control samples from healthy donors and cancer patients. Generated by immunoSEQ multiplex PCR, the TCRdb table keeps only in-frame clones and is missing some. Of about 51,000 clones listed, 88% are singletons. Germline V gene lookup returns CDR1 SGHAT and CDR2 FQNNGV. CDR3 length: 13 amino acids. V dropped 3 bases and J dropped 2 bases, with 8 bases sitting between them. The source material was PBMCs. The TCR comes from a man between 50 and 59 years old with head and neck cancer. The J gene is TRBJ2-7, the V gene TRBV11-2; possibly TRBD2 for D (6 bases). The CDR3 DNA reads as TGTGCCAGCAGCTTCGGGACTGCCTACGAGCAGTACTTC. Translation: CASSFGTAYEQYF.